The 19 T cell receptor beta chains given below trace back to one sample, sequenced in a study of Graves' ophthalmopathy and Graves' hyperthyroidism. TCR beta CDR3 regions were amplified from RNA transcripts. HTBI-primed RT-PCR formed the first round, and a multiplex PCR formed the second. TCRdb re-called the multiplex PCR reads through MiXCR, storing one row per CDR3 protein. The sample lists 580,000 or so distinct CDR3 sequences, less than 40% seen once, with around 4% in the top ten. Sample: peripheral blood or thyroid tissue (not recorded which). These receptors came from an adult man with Graves' hyperthyroidism.

This clonotype was detected many times. This chain uses TRBV5-1 with TRBJ2-5, with unresolved D. Trimming removed 0 bases from V and 5 bases from J, with 8 bases in between. This CDR3 has 13 residues. Germline CDR1 is SGHRS and CDR2 is YFSETQ. The CDR3 DNA follows: TGCGCCAGCAGCTTGGAGGGCTCGGAGACCCAGTACTTC. It specifies CASSLEGSETQYF.

The chain joins TRBV12-3 or TRBV12-4 to TRBJ2-7; 7 nucleotides line up with TRBD2. V lost 6 bases, J lost 3 bases, and 14 bases stayed unmatched. The CDR3 covers 16 residues. The CDR3 sequence: CASSYLAGPGLYEQYF. CDR3 DNA sequence: TGTGCCAGCAGCTATTTAGCGGGCCCCGGCCTCTACGAGCAGTACTTC.

This clonotype was detected a few times. The chain carries TRBV12-3 or TRBV12-4 and TRBJ2-7, with D perhaps TRBD1 or TRBD2 (5 bases each). Trimming cost V 5 bases and J 7 bases, with 9 bases left between them. The CDR3 runs 11 residues. CDR3 in DNA: TGTGCCAGCAGTCAGGGAGATGAGCAGTACTTC. Translating it yields CASSQGDEQYF.

This clonotype was observed a single time. The chain joins TRBV7-3 to TRBJ2-3; 7 nucleotides agree with TRBD1. Per germline, CDR1 SGHTA and CDR2 FQGTGA. V lost 3 bases, J lost 2 bases, and 8 bases stayed unmatched. The CDR3 runs 16 residues. The CDR3 coding sequence is TGTGCCAGCAGCTTGGGATGGGACAGATACACAGATACGCAGTATTTT. It specifies CASSLGWDRYTDTQYF.

The chain carries TRBV25-1 and TRBJ2-7, with 9 positions matching TRBD1. V gave up 7 bases and J gave up 6 bases; unmatched junction bases: 16. CDR1 is MGHDK and CDR2 is SYGVNS in the germline V gene. The CDR3 is 16 amino acids. The CDR3 region is CASTVAGTGRPVEQYF. CDR3 nucleotide sequence: TGTGCCAGCACCGTCGCCGGGACAGGGCGGCCGGTCGAGCAGTACTTC.

The CDR3, as DNA: TGCGCCAGCAGCTTGACTAGCGGGGGCATGGATACGCAGTATTTT. It encodes CASSLTSGGMDTQYF. The chain has TRBV5-1 and TRBJ2-3, with 11 positions matching TRBD2. V lost 1 base and J lost 6; bases outside the gene matches: 4. In germline, CDR1 is SGHRS, CDR2 YFSETQ. The CDR3 is 15 residues long.

The chain combines TRBV7-9 with TRBJ2-7, with unresolved D. The J call may be wrong; the DNA end is better matched by TRBJ2-1. The CDR3 has 13 residues. Germline V gene sequence: CDR1 SEHNR, CDR2 FQNEAQ (reference sequence). The CDR3 sequence is CASSYTARREQFF. The CDR3 coding sequence is TGTGCCAGCAGCTACACGGCCCGCAGGGAGCAGTTCTTC.

This sequence joins TRBV12-3 or TRBV12-4 and TRBJ2-7; 8 bases align to TRBD2. The CDR3 runs to 14 residues. Losses at the gene ends were 5 bases for V and 2 bases for J; bases not matched to a gene: 5. The DNA for the CDR3 is TGTGCCAGCAGTGGTAGCGGGGCCCCCTACGAGCAGTACTTC. It is translated as CASSGSGAPYEQYF.

This clonotype came up many times. The V gene is TRBV29-1, the J gene TRBJ1-1; D gene ambiguous. CDR1 and CDR2 from the germline V gene are SQVTM and ANQGSEA. This CDR3 is 13 amino acids long. V lost 3 bases and J lost 4, with 12 bases in between. This CDR3 reads CSVDSRGGTEAFF. For the CDR3, the DNA is TGCAGCGTTGATTCGCGGGGAGGCACTGAAGCTTTCTTT.

The count of this clonotype is one. The junction shows a germline mismatch at one end, possibly a read error. The gene calls are TRBV7-9 and TRBJ2-5, with 14 bases aligning to TRBD2. The CDR3 consists of 17 residues. Germline lookup yields CDR1 SEHNR and CDR2 FQNEAQ (reference sequence). The CDR3 DNA reads as TGCGCCAGCAGCTCGACGGGACTAGCGGGAGCAGGAGAGACCCAGTACTTC. Amino acid sequence: CASSSTGLAGAGETQYF.

This clonotype was found a few times. The V gene is TRBV20-1, the J gene TRBJ1-2; TRBD1 might be the D (5 bases). The CDR3 is 15 residues long. The V gene's germline CDR1 is DFQATT and CDR2 SNEGSKA (reference sequence). The V and J ends lost 0 bases and 4 bases respectively, with 15 bases between them. CDR3: CSARDRGQARYGYTF. In DNA, the CDR3 is TGCAGTGCTAGAGATCGGGGCCAGGCCCGCTATGGCTACACCTTC.

This clonotype has a count of ten or more. The V call is TRBV4-2, the J call TRBJ2-5, with D unclear. The V and J ends lost 1 base and 5 bases respectively, with 17 bases between them. Germline CDR1 is LGHNA and CDR2 is YNFKEQ. The CDR3 totals 16 residues. The CDR3 DNA reads as TGTGCCAGCAGCCAAGGCACTGCTGGGTACCGGGAGACCCAGTACTTC. Translated, it gives CASSQGTAGYRETQYF.

Turning to this clonotype: Mismatch with germline at one junction end may stem from a read error. The chain combines TRBV9 with TRBJ1-2; 7 bases are a match to TRBD1. The CDR3 contains 15 residues. Germline-derived CDR1 and CDR2 are SGDLS and YYNGEE. The CDR3 nucleotides read TGTGCCAGCAGCGTGGGGGACAGTGCTGACTATGGCTGCACCTTC. It specifies CASSVGDSADYGCTF.

This clonotype was recorded once. The chain links TRBV19 to TRBJ2-3, with no clear D. CDR3 size: 16 residues. In germline, CDR1 is LNHDA, CDR2 SQIVND (reference sequence). The V gene lost 4 bases and the J gene lost 3 bases, with 17 bases spanning the gap. CDR3 bases: TGTGCCAGTAGTACCATAGCCGAGGTACTAACAGATACGCAGTATTTT. Its translation is CASSTIAEVLTDTQYF.

This clonotype was observed many times. This sequence joins TRBV11-2 and TRBJ1-1, with D unresolved. Per the germline V gene, CDR1 is SGHAT and CDR2 is FQNNGV. Deletions cut 2 bases from V and 1 base from J, with 8 bases between. This CDR3 has 14 amino acids. The CDR3 region is CASSLYRTNTEAFF. Written as DNA, the CDR3 is TGTGCCAGCAGCTTATACCGGACGAACACTGAAGCTTTCTTT.

The chain is built from TRBV11-2 and TRBJ2-6, with 9 positions matching TRBD1. CDR3 size: 16 residues. Germline CDR1 SGHAT, CDR2 FQNNGV. With V trimmed by 5 bases and J by 4 bases, 6 bases remained unmatched. Written as DNA, the CDR3 is TGTGCCAGCAGCCGGGGACAGGGAACAGGGGCCAACGTCCTGACTTTC. Translating it yields CASSRGQGTGANVLTF.

Remarks on this clonotype: A much more abundant neighbour one base away suggests this may be a read error. V is TRBV20-1 and J is TRBJ2-7; 9 bases fit TRBD2. Germline lookup yields CDR1 DFQATT and CDR2 SNEGSKA (reference sequence). This CDR3 region has 15 residues. Written as DNA, the CDR3 is TGCAGTGCTAGAGATCGGGGGACTAGCTCCTACGAGCAGCACTTC. Its protein is CSARDRGTSSYEQHF.

This clonotype was observed a handful of times. The chain uses TRBV6-6 and TRBJ2-5; 7 bases line up with TRBD2. This CDR3 is 17 amino acids long. CDR1 is MNHNY and CDR2 is SVGAGI in the germline V gene (reference sequence). Trimming cost V 2 bases and J 1 base; bases outside gene matches: 10. The chain's CDR3 is CASSYPAGPTLQETQYF. CDR3 sequence (DNA): TGTGCCAGCAGTTACCCAGCGGGGCCAACTCTCCAAGAGACCCAGTACTTC.

This clonotype was seen ten or more times. V gene TRBV29-1 combines with J gene TRBJ2-7; D could derive from TRBD1 or TRBD2 (5 bases each). Deletions cut 5 bases from V and 3 bases from J, with 17 bases between. The CDR3 totals 14 residues. CDR1 and CDR2 (germline): SQVTM, ANQGSEA. The CDR3 nucleotides are TGCAGCGTTTCTCTCAGGGTTGGAGGCTACGAGCAGTACTTC. Protein product: CSVSLRVGGYEQYF.